This T cell receptor (beta chain) was recorded in a study of shared clonotypes between healthy human individuals. Across the study: A donor's plate count was three for CD4 naive and three for CD4 memory; CD8 naive had two and CD8 memory one.

Comments on this clone: Its antigen remains unidentified.

Study-level points and caveats: Of the naive CD4 clonotypes, roughly 5% were shared across several donors. On the whole, naive subsets had larger estimated richness than memory subsets had. Among donors, clonotype sharing was expected to be affected by sequencing depth.

This table comes from immunoSEQ multiplex PCR, and its TCRdb copy is limited to in-frame clones, with some not included. The data contain hundreds of thousands of clones, 92% of them seen just once; the ten biggest clones take up approximately 24%. Terminally differentiated effector memory CD45RA+ cells were left out of the naive CD8 fraction, which was CD45RO-negative and positively selected for CCR7. Material: naive CD8+ T cells sorted from blood. The sequence came from a man aged 25 to 45 in good health.

The CDR3 loop is CAISESTDRVRNTIYF. The CDR3 bases are TGTGCCATCAGTGAGTCGACGGACAGGGTCAGAAACACCATATATTTT. The chain recombines TRBV10-3 with TRBJ1-3, with 8 bases aligning to TRBD1. The CDR3 length is 16 residues. Germline V gene data show CDR1 as ENHRY and CDR2 as SYGVKD. The V and J ends lost 0 bases and 5 bases, in that order; junction bases with no gene match: 6.